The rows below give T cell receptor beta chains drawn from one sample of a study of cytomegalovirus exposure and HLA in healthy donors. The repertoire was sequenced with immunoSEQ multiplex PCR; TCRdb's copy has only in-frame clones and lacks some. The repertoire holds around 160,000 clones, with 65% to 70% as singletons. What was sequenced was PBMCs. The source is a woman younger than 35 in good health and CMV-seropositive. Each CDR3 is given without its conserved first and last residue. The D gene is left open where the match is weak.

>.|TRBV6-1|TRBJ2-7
ASSPNYEQY
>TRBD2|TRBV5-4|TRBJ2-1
ASSPLGAGGLSVEQF
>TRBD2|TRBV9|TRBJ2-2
ASSVVPTSGTTNTGELF
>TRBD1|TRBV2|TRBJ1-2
ASSGTGGEDGYT
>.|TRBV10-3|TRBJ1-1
AISDRALNTEAF
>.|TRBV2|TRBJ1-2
ASTRETPDGYT
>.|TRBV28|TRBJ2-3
ASSLSSDTQY
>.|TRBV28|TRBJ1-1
ASSGLGGGSEAF
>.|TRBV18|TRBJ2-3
ASSPPWGEHTDTQY
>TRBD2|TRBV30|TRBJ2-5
AWSPGLAQY
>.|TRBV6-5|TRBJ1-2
ASSYEPKHGYT
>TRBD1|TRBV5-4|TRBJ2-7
ASSLGGQGAYEQY
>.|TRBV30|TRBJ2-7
ARSTATGLSEQY
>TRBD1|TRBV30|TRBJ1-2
AWSSLYRGTNYGYT
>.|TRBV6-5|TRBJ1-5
ASSYRRDQPQH
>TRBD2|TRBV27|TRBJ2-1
ASSLSAGGFDEQF
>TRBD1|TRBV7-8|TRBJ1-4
ASSRTDRGTTNEKLF
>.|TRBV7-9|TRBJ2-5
ASSSPLEAKKETQY
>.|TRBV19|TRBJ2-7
ASSIDLRGSSYEQY
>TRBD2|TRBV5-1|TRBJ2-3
ASSLGLAGGPWGDTQY
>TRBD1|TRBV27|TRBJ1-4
ASSATGATTNEKLF
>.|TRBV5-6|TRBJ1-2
ASSSIGQQYGYT
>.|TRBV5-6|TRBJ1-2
ASSLHSGYT
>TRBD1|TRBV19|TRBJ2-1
ASSMGQGLVNEQF
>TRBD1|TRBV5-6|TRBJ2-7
ASSPRAGQGHYEQY
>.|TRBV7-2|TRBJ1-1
ASSPRRGSNTEAF
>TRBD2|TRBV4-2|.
ASSTQVAGVLGEQY
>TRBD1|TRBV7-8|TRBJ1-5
ASSFSAGGVQPQH
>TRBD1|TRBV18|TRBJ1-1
ASSPTLDRGEAF
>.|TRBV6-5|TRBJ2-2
ASHDTYTGELF
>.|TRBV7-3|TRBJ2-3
ASSLSSHTDTQY
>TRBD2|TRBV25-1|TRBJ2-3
ASSESRLAGDTDTQY
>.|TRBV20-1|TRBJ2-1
SARYYNEQF
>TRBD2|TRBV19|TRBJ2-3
ASSMSSGLTDTQY
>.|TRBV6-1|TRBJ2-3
ASSELGGGVDTQY
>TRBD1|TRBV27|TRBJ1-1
ASSWDRWREAF